A single sample gave rise to the 21 T cell receptor beta chains below, sequenced in a study of cytomegalovirus exposure and HLA in healthy donors. This PCR relied on a set of 60 Vbeta primers and 13 Jbeta primers. Measured with immunoSEQ multiplex PCR; TCRdb has only the in-frame clones, and not every one. The sample includes some 90,000 clones, roughly four fifths of them seen just once. Sequenced input: PBMCs. Every receptor here comes from a man younger than 40 in good health and CMV-seronegative.

V is TRBV7-3 and J is TRBJ1-2, with TRBD1 matching over 7 bases. Losses at the gene ends were 5 bases for V and 4 bases for J; bases not matched to a gene: 10. The CDR3 length is 15 residues. Germline lookup yields CDR1 SGHTA and CDR2 FQGTGA. CDR3 sequence reads: CASSPPQGSVYGYTF. The CDR3 bases are TGTGCCAGCAGCCCCCCACAGGGGTCGGTCTATGGCTACACCTTC.

The chain links TRBV6-1 to TRBJ2-5, with 11 bases fitting TRBD2. Trimming at V came to 2 bases and at J to 5 bases, leaving 7 bases not matched to a gene. This CDR3 contains 16 residues. Germline values: CDR1 MNHNS, CDR2 SASEGT. The CDR3 DNA reads TGTGCCAGCAGTGAATTATTTAGCGGGGGGGGCGAGACCCAGTACTTC. Translation gives CASSELFSGGGETQYF.

CDR3 in DNA: TGCGCCAGCAGCTTCCTCACAGGGAAGAGCTCCTACGAGCAGTACTTC. Protein sequence: CASSFLTGKSSYEQYF. The gene calls are TRBV5-1 and TRBJ2-7; the D gene is possibly TRBD1 (6 bases). Looked up from germline, CDR1 is SGHRS and CDR2 is YFSETQ. V dropped 2 bases and J dropped 0 bases, with 15 bases sitting between them. This CDR3 region has 16 residues.

V is TRBV4-2 and J is TRBJ2-3, with D tentatively TRBD2 (6 bases). The CDR3 loop spans 17 amino acids. The V end was cut by 2 bases, the J end by 0 bases, with 15 bases between. Germline assignment: CDR1 LGHNA and CDR2 YNFKEQ. The CDR3 sequence: CASSQQPSGLSTDTQYF. CDR3 nucleotides: TGTGCCAGCAGCCAACAACCCAGCGGGCTAAGCACAGATACGCAGTATTTT.

The rearrangement links TRBV5-1 to TRBJ1-1, with D perhaps TRBD1 (6 bases). This CDR3 is 14 amino acids long. The V gene lost 4 bases and the J gene lost 3 bases, with 13 bases spanning the gap. The V gene's germline CDR1 is SGHRS and CDR2 YFSETQ. The chain's CDR3 is CASSQGLEHTEAFF. DNA for the CDR3: TGCGCCAGCAGCCAGGGGTTAGAGCACACTGAAGCTTTCTTT.

The sample holds one count of this clone. V usage is TRBV7-3 and J usage is TRBJ1-2; TRBD1 might be the D (5 bases). Trimming shortened V by 2 bases and J by 8 bases, and 15 bases separated the two germline ends. The CDR3 spans 14 residues. Germline V gene data show CDR1 as SGHTA and CDR2 as FQGTGA. CDR3 in amino acids: CASSLGGRRGGYTF. CDR3 in DNA: TGTGCCAGCAGCTTAGGAGGGCGCCGGGGCGGCTACACCTTC.

As to this clone: A junction boundary mismatches the germline segment, possibly from a read error. The chain recombines TRBV5-5 with TRBJ2-1; TRBD2 aligns across 11 bases. The CDR3 runs to 15 residues. Germline-derived CDR1 and CDR2 are SGHKS and YYEKEE (reference sequence). The CDR3 loop is CASSPEVRLAGNHLF. The CDR3 nucleotides read TGTGCCAGCAGCCCCGAGGTTAGACTAGCGGGGAACCATCTCTTC.

This clone was observed a handful of times. The CDR3 bases are TGTGCCAGCAGTGAAGGACAGGGAGTCCCCGAGCAGTACGTC. Residues: CASSEGQGVPEQYV. This chain links TRBV6-1 with TRBJ2-7; 7 bases agree with TRBD1. From germline, CDR1 is MNHNS and CDR2 SASEGT. V trimming: 1 base; J trimming: 6 bases; junction bases outside the gene matches: 6. The CDR3 runs 14 residues.

A remark on this clone: One junction end does not reproduce the germline sequence, and a read error may be involved. The gene calls are TRBV29-1 and TRBJ2-4; 9 bases line up with TRBD1. The CDR3 has 15 amino acids. The germline CDR1 and CDR2 sequences are SQVTM and ANQGSEA. CDR3 loop: CSVEAGQGAKNIQYF. As DNA, the CDR3 is TGCAGCGTCGAAGCTGGACAGGGGGCCAAAAACATTCAGTACTTC.

The chain joins TRBV10-1 to TRBJ2-1; 10 bases are shared with TRBD2. CDR3 length: 16 amino acids. Germline CDR1 WNHNN, CDR2 SYGVQD (reference sequence). The trim removed 7 bases at V and 8 bases at J, leaving 14 bases unmatched. As DNA, the CDR3 is TGCGCCAGCATTAACTTCCCTAGCGGGAGTTCTGATGAGCAGTTCTTC. This translates into CASINFPSGSSDEQFF.

This clone was observed a handful of times. The CDR3 loop is CASSVNTDPNYGYTF. The DNA of the CDR3 is TGTGCCAGCAGTGTAAACACCGATCCTAACTATGGCTACACCTTC. The chain employs TRBV6-1 and TRBJ1-2; D gene unclear. This CDR3 is 15 amino acids long. V was shortened by 4 bases and J by 0 bases, with 12 bases between the two germline ends. In germline, CDR1 is MNHNS, CDR2 SASEGT.

This rearrangement joins TRBV29-1 to TRBJ2-1; 8 nucleotides line up with TRBD2. Germline CDR1 is SQVTM and CDR2 is ANQGSEA. V dropped 7 bases and J dropped 4; count of bases not matched to a gene: 30. The length of the CDR3 is 21 residues. CDR3 coding DNA: TGCAGCGCCCCCCGGGGGGGAGTCCGCGGCTCCCACCAACTGAAATACAATGAGCAGTTCTTC. Its protein is CSAPRGGVRGSHQLKYNEQFF.

This rearrangement joins TRBV5-6 to TRBJ1-2; 10 bases line up with TRBD1. The CDR3 is 15 amino acids. V lost 4 bases, J lost 4 bases, and 7 bases stayed unmatched. CDR1 SGHDT and CDR2 YYEEEE come from the germline V gene. The CDR3 loop is CASSPTGQGVYGYTF. For the CDR3, the DNA is TGTGCCAGCAGCCCCACCGGACAGGGGGTCTATGGCTACACCTTC.

V is TRBV5-6 and J is TRBJ1-2; D is possibly TRBD1 (6 bases). Per the germline V gene, CDR1 is SGHDT and CDR2 is YYEEEE. V shed 4 bases and J shed 3 bases, with 16 bases lying between them. The CDR3 runs 15 residues. The chain's CDR3 is CASSLAGGFDYGYTF. CDR3 DNA: TGTGCCAGCAGCCTGGCGGGGGGCTTCGACTATGGCTACACCTTC. Supplemented by reference TRBV5-6 and TRBJ1-2, the full variable domain reads DAGVTQSPTHLIKTRGQQVTLRCSPKSGHDTVSWYQQALGQGPQFIFQYYEEEERQRGNFPDRFSGHQFPNYSSELNVNALLLGDSALYLCASSLAGGFDYGYTFGSGTRLTVV.

J is TRBJ2-3 and V is TRBV19; no reliable D call. The CDR3 length is 13 residues. Germline CDR1 is LNHDA and CDR2 is SQIVND (reference sequence). The V and J ends lost 1 base and 0 bases respectively, with 2 bases between them. Written as DNA, the CDR3 is TGTGCCAGTAGTATAGCGAGCACAGATACGCAGTATTTT. This encodes CASSIASTDTQYF.

The rearrangement uses TRBV25-1 and TRBJ1-6; 8 bases fit TRBD1. CDR1 is MGHDK and CDR2 is SYGVNS in the germline V gene. J was trimmed by 7 bases and V by 7 bases; bases with no gene match: 3. The CDR3 has 13 residues. In DNA, the CDR3 is TGTGCCAGCAACGGACAGGGCAATTCACCCCTCCACTTT. Its protein product is CASNGQGNSPLHF. The complete variable domain, with remaining parts taken from reference TRBV25-1 and TRBJ1-6, reads EADIYQTPRYLVIGTGKKITLECSQTMGHDKMYWYQQDPGMELHLIHYSYGVNSTEKGDLSSESTVSRIRTEHFPLTLESARPSHTSQYLCASNGQGNSPLHFGNGTRLTVT.

The chain links TRBV11-2 to TRBJ2-3; 7 nucleotides line up with TRBD2. CDR3 length: 19 amino acids. V dropped 1 base and J dropped 0; count of bases not matched to a gene: 13. Germline values: CDR1 SGHAT, CDR2 FQNNGV. CDR3 sequence: CASSLGSGPGGRSTDTQYF. Here the CDR3 DNA reads TGTGCCAGCAGCTTAGGGTCTGGTCCGGGGGGACGAAGCACAGATACGCAGTATTTT. Full variable domain (outside the CDR3, taken from reference TRBV11-2 and TRBJ2-3): EAGVAQSPRYKIIEKRQSVAFWCNPISGHATLYWYQQILGQGPKLLIQFQNNGVVDDSQLPKDRFSAERLKGVDSTLKIQPAKLEDSAVYLCASSLGSGPGGRSTDTQYFGPGTRLTVL.

The chain uses TRBV6-5 and TRBJ1-2; TRBD1 aligns across 7 bases. CDR3 length: 16 amino acids. Germline loops: CDR1 MNHEY, CDR2 SVGAGI. Trimming at V came to 4 bases and at J to 5 bases, leaving 13 bases not matched to a gene. The CDR3: CASSSSGQALRYGYTF. The CDR3 DNA reads as TGTGCCAGCAGTTCTTCAGGACAGGCCCTAAGATATGGCTACACCTTC.

CDR3 in DNA: TGTGCCAGCAGCTTAAGGTGGGCAGGCCACACAGATACGCAGTATTTT. It encodes CASSLRWAGHTDTQYF. The chain is built from TRBV7-9 and TRBJ2-3; no definite D call. The CDR3 totals 16 residues. CDR1 SEHNR and CDR2 FQNEAQ come from the germline V gene (reference sequence). Trimming pared 2 bases from V and 2 bases from J, leaving 14 bases between.

The chain recombines TRBV19 with TRBJ2-1; 7 nucleotides match TRBD2. From germline, CDR1 is LNHDA and CDR2 SQIVND (reference sequence). V lost 4 bases to trimming and J lost 2 bases; unmatched junction nucleotides: 8. CDR3 size: 16 residues. The CDR3 here is CASSKERDYAYNEQFF. In DNA, the CDR3 is TGTGCCAGTAGTAAAGAACGGGACTATGCCTACAATGAGCAGTTCTTC.

The rearrangement joins TRBV9 to TRBJ2-5, with D perhaps TRBD1 (5 bases). The CDR3 is 15 amino acids. The germline V gene has CDR1 SGDLS and CDR2 YYNGEE. Deletions cut 6 bases from V and 1 base from J, with 16 bases between. CDR3 region: CASNIQGSIQETQYF. Here the CDR3 DNA reads TGTGCCAGCAATATTCAGGGCTCCATCCAAGAGACCCAGTACTTC. The entire variable domain, with the rest obtained from reference TRBV9 and TRBJ2-5, is as follows: DSGVTQTPKHLITATGQRVTLRCSPRSGDLSVYWYQQSLDQGLQFLIQYYNGEERAKGNILERFSAQQFPDLHSELNLSSLELGDSALYFCASNIQGSIQETQYFGPGTRLLVL.